The present T cell receptor beta chain was sequenced within a study of blood T cell repertoires in COVID-19. For the study at large: Whether acute or convalescent, the COVID-19 samples came from the United States, Italy and Spain. Sources were T cells, B-cell-depleted T cells, or PBMCs; the material itself was cDNA or gDNA.

The ends lost 3 bases at V and 4 bases at J; junction bases unmatched: 3. Germline V gene lookup returns CDR1 KGHSH and CDR2 LQKENI. CDR3 length equals 16 residues. Produced via immunoSEQ multiplex PCR; TCRdb's table is partial and in-frame only. The sample gives tens of thousands of clones, roughly 81% of which show up once; 36% is in the top ten. This clone was found once. V gene TRBV18 combines with J gene TRBJ2-1; 13 bases agree with TRBD2. This clonotype was sampled from a man aged 65-85 years with acute or convalescent COVID-19. The source material was peripheral blood. CDR3 sequence: CASSPGGLAGYNEQFF. The CDR3 bases are TGTGCCAGCTCACCCGGGGGACTAGCGGGGTACAATGAGCAGTTCTTC.